The clone carrying this TCR beta chain was seen a handful of times. Its cognate antigen is unknown. The data were obtained in a study of blood T cells in healthy people across ages. Findings and limits, study-wide: Using unsorted PBMCs precluded a conclusive naive versus antigen-experienced comparison. Long-lived donors had more naive CD4+ cells and higher diversity than aged donors.

The CDR3 loop spans 12 amino acids. The ends were cut back, 2 bases at V and 4 bases at J, with 6 bases in the middle. Looked up from germline, CDR1 is SGHTA and CDR2 is FQGNSA. Peripheral blood was drawn, about 10 milliliters per donor. Isolation yielded PBMCs, at least 7 million per sample, in every case. Using a J-beta primer mix together with a sample-barcoded 5' primer, a second PCR was run for roughly 7 to 11 cycles. Each CDR3 protein is one row after TCRdb ran MiXCR on the 5' RACE reads. The sample records fewer than 1.5 million distinct CDR3 sequences, 42% being singletons. This chain links TRBV7-2 with TRBJ2-7; unclear D gene. This receptor was obtained from a woman aged 18-30 years in good health. The sequenced material came from blood. For the CDR3, the DNA is TGTGCCAGCAGCTTAATGGTATACGAGCAGTACTTC. Protein: CASSLMVYEQYF.